The rows below give T cell receptor beta chains drawn from one sample of a study of cytomegalovirus exposure and HLA in healthy donors. Generated by immunoSEQ multiplex PCR, the TCRdb table keeps only in-frame clones and is missing some. The sample yields approximately 200,000 clones, roughly 81% seen once. The sequencing input was PBMCs. These receptor sequences come from a young woman in good health and CMV-seropositive. CDR3s include the opening cysteine and the closing phenylalanine or tryptophan.

TRBV29-1	TRBJ2-1	CSVEGGAYNEQFF
TRBV4-1	TRBJ2-7	CASSQARGSSYEQYF
TRBV28	TRBJ1-1	CASSPTQENEAFF
TRBV28	TRBJ2-5	CASSLRGGLKETQYF
TRBV5-4	TRBJ2-7	CASSLFVSSSYEQYF
TRBV27	TRBJ2-7	CASSRTGGSYEQYF
TRBV5-1	TRBJ1-4	CASSLADRAPEKLFF
TRBV6-1	TRBJ2-7	CASSEDNYEQYF
TRBV5-1	TRBJ2-3	CASSLMQGADTQYF
TRBV28	TRBJ2-1	CASSLSGRRNNEQFF
TRBV11-2	TRBJ2-7	CASSFGLAGGHSPYEQYF
TRBV19	TRBJ1-5	CASSIRREINQPQHF
TRBV4-1	TRBJ1-2	CASSQDDRDIPLRGYTF
TRBV19	TRBJ2-1	CASINIWGEQFF
TRBV10-2	TRBJ1-1	CASSIPGQNTEAFF
TRBV29-1	TRBJ2-7	CSVVGGYEQYF
TRBV7-6	TRBJ2-7	CASSSQGGEQYF
TRBV5-5	TRBJ2-1	CASSLPGQLYNEQFF
TRBV6-6	TRBJ1-4	CASTAGEKLFF
TRBV6-5	TRBJ1-5	CASRSPGGGNQPQHF
TRBV28	TRBJ2-2	CASSFGGRGTGELFF
TRBV6-1	TRBJ2-7	CATRRTGLEQYF
TRBV7-2	TRBJ2-7	CASTSAGGPGEQYF
TRBV6-1	TRBJ2-5	CASSEWVGTVQETQYF
TRBV2	TRBJ2-7	CASSVGPGPSYEQYF
TRBV28	TRBJ2-7	CASTPGQALYEQYF
TRBV11-3	TRBJ2-7	CASSFGSGSYEQYF
TRBV7-9	TRBJ1-1	CSSSRQELGLMEAFF
TRBV7-2	TRBJ2-7	CASSLAREWGYEQYF
TRBV19	TRBJ2-4	CASSDRGLAKNIQYF
TRBV28	TRBJ2-7	CASSSPGTVPGEQYF
TRBV29-1	TRBJ2-7	CSVELEGNPYEQYF
TRBV21-1	TRBJ2-5	CASSPSSTGVETQYF
TRBV6-5	TRBJ1-2	CASSYLQSGGYTF
TRBV2	TRBJ2-3	CASGLAISPNTDTQYF
TRBV4-2	TRBJ2-1	CASRTGGLAAYNEQFF
TRBV6-5	TRBJ1-1	CASRGQNTEAFF
TRBV7-6	TRBJ2-7	CASSLEGDGAYEQYF
TRBV7-9	TRBJ1-5	CASSAPGGAGNQPQHF
TRBV19	TRBJ1-2	CASEGEYYGYTF
TRBV10-2	TRBJ2-7	CASSKGLAGTYEQYF
TRBV21-1	TRBJ2-5	CASSKVRDRCPVETQYF
TRBV27	TRBJ2-1	CASSLSRRGVGTEQFF
TRBV18	TRBJ2-5	CASSPLNRETQYF
TRBV27	TRBJ2-7	CASSLRDRGNEQYF
TRBV18	TRBJ1-5	CASSPGETQPQHF
TRBV10-3	TRBJ1-6	CAINGAGSSPLHF